The next 17 T cell receptor beta chains were all read from a single sample in a study of cytomegalovirus exposure and HLA in healthy donors. PCR was performed using 60 Vbeta and 13 Jbeta primers. Clones were sequenced by immunoSEQ multiplex PCR, and TCRdb holds only the in-frame ones, with some missing. The sample contains around 92,000 clones, approximately 80% of which appear only once. Input material: PBMCs. The origin of the receptors is a man aged 55 to 70 in good health and CMV-seropositive.

The chain's CDR3 is CASKEGYGTDTQYF. The CDR3, as DNA: TGTGCCAGCAAGGAGGGCTATGGCACAGATACGCAGTATTTT. The rearrangement uses TRBV9 and TRBJ2-3; TRBD2 might be the D (6 bases). V was cut by 6 bases and J by 1 base, with 12 bases left in between. CDR1 is SGDLS and CDR2 is YYNGEE in the germline V gene. CDR3 size: 14 residues.

The rearrangement links TRBV7-2 to TRBJ2-3; 7 bases fit TRBD2. This CDR3 comprises 14 residues. Germline V gene data show CDR1 as SGHTA and CDR2 as FQGNSA. V trimming: 1 base; J trimming: 6 bases; junction bases outside the gene matches: 4. CDR3 in DNA: TGTGCCAGCAGCTTAGGGTCCGGGGGGGATACGCAGTATTTT. It encodes CASSLGSGGDTQYF. The variable domain in full, with the rest retrieved from reference TRBV7-2 and TRBJ2-3, is GAGVSQSPSNKVTEKGKDVELRCDPISGHTALYWYRQSLGQGLEFLIYFQGNSAPDKSGLPSDRFSAERTGGSVSTLTIQRTQQEDSAVYLCASSLGSGGDTQYFGPGTRLTVL.

The chain employs TRBV4-2 and TRBJ2-5, with 7 bases matching TRBD1. The DNA end is a closer match to TRBJ2-7, so the J assignment may be wrong. The germline gives CDR1 LGHNA, CDR2 YNFKEQ. The CDR3 loop spans 16 amino acids. CDR3 sequence (DNA): TGTGCCAGCAGCCGACTCGGGGACAGCCAAACCTACGAGCAGTACTTC. Translating it yields CASSRLGDSQTYEQYF.

The chain links TRBV29-1 to TRBJ2-7, with D tentatively TRBD1 (5 bases). Trimming took 0 bases from V and 0 from J, leaving 9 bases between them. CDR1 is SQVTM and CDR2 is ANQGSEA in the germline V gene. The CDR3 totals 14 residues. CDR3 residues: CSVEETRASYEQYF. As DNA, the CDR3 is TGCAGCGTTGAAGAGACCAGGGCCTCCTACGAGCAGTACTTC.

The rearrangement joins TRBV28 to TRBJ2-2; TRBD1 agrees at 9 bases. The CDR3 contains 14 residues. Germline V CDR1 and CDR2: MDHEN, SYDVKM. V shed 6 bases, J shed 5 bases, and the junction held 4 bases outside the gene matches. Here the CDR3 reads CASSGTGRTGELFF. CDR3 DNA sequence: TGTGCCAGCAGCGGGACAGGGAGGACCGGGGAGCTGTTTTTT.

Written as DNA, the CDR3 is TGCGCCAGCAGCTTGGGGCTAGCGGGCTCAGATACGCAGTATTTT. This translates into CASSLGLAGSDTQYF. The chain recombines TRBV5-1 with TRBJ2-3; 8 positions match TRBD2. The V gene end was trimmed by 0 bases and the J gene end by 4 bases; junction bases not matched to a gene: 4. Germline values: CDR1 SGHRS, CDR2 YFSETQ. This CDR3 contains 15 residues.

The chain recombines TRBV10-3 with TRBJ1-1; D uncertain. The germline V gene has CDR1 ENHRY and CDR2 SYGVKD. CDR3 length: 17 residues. Trimming pared 10 bases from V and 5 bases from J, leaving 29 bases between. The CDR3 DNA reads TGTGCCACCCACTGGGCAGTGCGCCCTCCTAATTTTACTGAAGCTTTCTTT. Translating gives CATHWAVRPPNFTEAFF.

The rearrangement uses TRBV9 and TRBJ2-5; TRBD1 matches at 10 bases. This CDR3 comprises 15 residues. Germline V CDR1 and CDR2: SGDLS, YYNGEE. V was clipped by 3 bases and J by 5 bases; unmatched bases: 7. This CDR3 reads CASSADRGRGETQYF. The CDR3 bases are TGTGCCAGCAGCGCCGACAGGGGGCGGGGGGAGACCCAGTACTTC.

V usage is TRBV4-1 and J usage is TRBJ2-7; TRBD1 aligns across 10 bases. This CDR3 is built from 17 residues. J was trimmed by 0 bases and V by 0 bases; bases with no gene match: 5. Germline CDR1 MGHRA, CDR2 YSYEKL. The CDR3 here is CASSQESGTGVSYEQYF. In DNA, the CDR3 is TGCGCCAGCAGCCAAGAGTCCGGGACAGGGGTCTCCTACGAGCAGTACTTC.

V is TRBV29-1 and J is TRBJ2-3; tentative D call: TRBD1 (5 bases). Germline V gene data show CDR1 as SQVTM and CDR2 as ANQGSEA. Trimming pared 6 bases from V and 6 bases from J, leaving 13 bases between. The CDR3 is 12 amino acids. The CDR3 sequence is CSVHHGADTQYF. The CDR3, as DNA: TGCAGCGTCCACCATGGGGCTGATACGCAGTATTTT.

This clone was detected only once. The V call is TRBV27, the J call TRBJ1-1, with 7 bases identical to TRBD1. Germline CDR1 is MNHEY and CDR2 is SMNVEV (reference sequence). The ends lost 2 bases at V and 7 bases at J; junction bases unmatched: 10. There are 15 residues in the CDR3. Here the CDR3 DNA reads TGTGCCAGCAGTTTAGTATCGACAGGGAAGGTTGAAGCTTTCTTT. Translation: CASSLVSTGKVEAFF.

The V call is TRBV6-6, the J call TRBJ2-2; possibly TRBD2 for D (6 bases). Per germline, CDR1 MNHNY and CDR2 SVGAGI (reference sequence). The CDR3 covers 12 residues. Trimming removed 7 bases at V and 6 bases at J, with 9 bases between. This CDR3 reads CASNPGAGELFF. The DNA of the CDR3 is TGTGCCAGCAACCCGGGGGCCGGGGAGCTGTTTTTT.

The chain couples TRBV5-6 to TRBJ2-1; D remains ambiguous. The CDR3 sequence is 13 residues long. V was pared by 7 bases and J by 5 bases, with 13 bases between. Germline V CDR1 and CDR2: SGHDT, YYEEEE. The chain's CDR3 is CASSVDTNNEQFF. The DNA of the CDR3 is TGTGCCAGCTCTGTTGACACAAACAATGAGCAGTTCTTC.

This chain links TRBV11-1 with TRBJ2-7, with D possibly TRBD2 on 6 matching bases. CDR1 and CDR2 from the germline V gene are SGHAT and FQDESV (reference sequence). The CDR3 is 12 residues long. The ends were cut back, 5 bases at V and 9 bases at J, with 14 bases in the middle. In DNA, the CDR3 is TGTGCCAGCAGCCGGGAGAATTTAGGGCAGTACTTC. Residues: CASSRENLGQYF.

The rearrangement links TRBV5-1 to TRBJ2-2; weak D call: TRBD1 (7 bases). Germline V gives CDR1 SGHRS, CDR2 YFSETQ. V was shortened by 2 bases and J by 3 bases, with 11 bases between the two germline ends. The CDR3 is 15 amino acids. CDR3 DNA: TGCGCCAGCAGCTTCGTCAGGGGGGACACCGGGGAGCTGTTTTTT. Protein product: CASSFVRGDTGELFF.

The V gene is TRBV7-2, the J gene TRBJ2-7, with D perhaps matching TRBD1 (5 bases). The V gene lost 3 bases and the J gene lost 5 bases, with 20 bases spanning the gap. This CDR3 is built from 16 residues. Germline-derived CDR1 and CDR2 are SGHTA and FQGNSA. CDR3 DNA sequence: TGTGCCAGCAGCTTTAACCCGACAGCGAGCCGCAACGAGCAGTACTTC. It yields the protein CASSFNPTASRNEQYF.

The chain joins TRBV10-3 to TRBJ2-7; 9 bases match TRBD1. Germline CDR1 is ENHRY and CDR2 is SYGVKD. CDR3 length: 18 amino acids. J lost 5 bases, V lost 10 bases, and 24 bases had no gene match. CDR3 amino acids: CASRPGQGRLPVVDEQYF. CDR3 nucleotide sequence: TGTGCCAGCAGGCCCGGACAGGGGAGACTACCTGTGGTAGACGAGCAGTACTTC.